The source of this TCR beta chain is a study of blood T cells in healthy people across ages. Study-wide background: About one barcoded TCR beta cDNA was captured per two T cells. General study findings and limits: Naive CD4+ cell counts and diversity both ran higher in long-lived than in aged donors.

CDR1 is SGHKS and CDR2 is YYEKEE in the germline V gene (reference sequence). The CDR3 length is 13 residues. This clonotype was recorded only once. The antigen is not known. Sequence at one end of the junction differs from germline and may be a read error. Combining a sample-barcoded 5' primer with a J-beta primer mix, a second PCR ran for roughly 6 to 11 cycles. Each cDNA molecule carried a tag from a template-switch adaptor that contained 12 random nucleotides. TCRdb itself ran the 5' RACE reads through MiXCR, one entry per CDR3 protein. The repertoire has approximately 1,000,000 distinct CDR3 sequences, more than 30% of them found once; the top ten carry around 13%.

The chain carries TRBV5-5 and TRBJ1-5, with D uncertain. This TCR derives from a man younger than 35 in good health. The sequenced material came from blood. This CDR3 is CASTLDGHQPQHF. The CDR3 bases are TGTGCCAGCACCTTGGACGGTCATCAGCCCCAGCATTTT.